Included here is one T cell receptor (beta chain) sequence, with context. No cognate antigen has been identified for it. Base qualities are not recorded, but no much larger clone differs from it by a single base. This entry belongs to a study of Ad26.COV2.S vaccination and SARS-CoV-2 variants (dated by TCRdb to 2020 to 2023). Regarding the research as a whole: Donors in the vaccine arm were drawn from COV1001, a phase I-IIa trial of Ad26.COV2.S in healthy adults that was multicentre, randomized, double-blind and placebo-controlled. Ad26.COV2.S was administered intramuscularly at a dose of 5x10^10 or 1x10^11 viral particles, either as one shot or as two shots given 56 days apart. TCRbeta repertoire sequencing was used to assess the specificity and breadth of SARS-CoV-2-reactive T cell receptors after Ad26.COV2.S vaccination. The TCR-sequenced set comprised around 32 samples: around 20 Ad26.COV2.S vaccine recipients, 5 placebo recipients and 8 SARS-CoV-2 convalescent individuals. Trial participants were randomized into five groups of five, in which low-dose or high-dose Ad26.COV2.S was given once or twice, or placebo was given on both occasions. Investigators remained blinded to trial group allocation during experiments and outcome assessment. Study-wide conclusions, independent of this receptor: It was noted by the authors that total T cell responses may have been underestimated by the TCR breadth and depth analyses. Ad26.COV2.S recipients had higher spike-specific TCR breadth than placebo recipients (P = 0.0014). Vaccine and placebo recipients had similar non-spike TCR breadth, a finding consistent with the vaccine containing only spike. After vaccination, substantial breadth of spike-specific CD8+ and CD4+ T cell responses was reported. The study was not powered for comparison of responses between vaccine doses or regimens.

The treatment or condition tag for this specimen amounts to: roughly 19 received Ad26.COV2.S at low or high dose, single or two shots; 5 received placebo; per-sample allocation not given. For vaccine and placebo recipients, the sequenced repertoires came from samples collected on day 63 after the first injection. In Cohort 1b, around 25 adults aged 18-55 years were enrolled at a single site in Boston, USA, between 29 July and 7 August 2020. Ad26.COV2.S was a replication-incompetent adenovirus type 26 vector that expressed a prefusion-stabilized SARS-CoV-2 spike protein derived from the original Wuhan strain. TCRbeta CDR3 regions were sequenced with the immunoSEQ Assay. After extraction, genomic DNA underwent amplification by bias-controlled multiplex PCR, followed by high-throughput sequencing. Processing in the source paper ran as follows. To quantify the absolute abundance of each unique TCRbeta CDR3 region, sequences were collapsed and filtered. Usable DNA was measured by amplifying reference genes present in all nucleated cells, and TCRbeta template counts were normalized to that usable DNA to estimate T cell fraction. Repertoire TCRs were annotated as SARS-CoV-2-specific by exact matching of V gene, CDR3 amino acid sequence and J gene to a known reactive TCR set. MIRA supplied the reference SARS-CoV-2 TCR set, which was filtered for enrichment in COVID-19-positive ImmuneCODE repertoires so that public or cross-reactive TCRs were removed. Using the MIRA antigens, annotated TCRs were further analysed by specific ORF or by position within an ORF. Breadth was defined as annotated unique rearrangements over total unique productive rearrangements; depth was the summed frequency of those rearrangements. Group comparisons of TCR breadth used two-sided Wilcoxon rank-sum tests. TCRdb limited this immuneACCESS table to in-frame rearrangements with V and J called. A share of clones is missing; checked studies link under half to unresolved V genes, and the rest is unexplained. Clone size and the V and J calls come from that table; the DNA yielded D and trimming. Across this sample there are some 520,000 clones, with around 88% seen only once. The ten largest clones capture 9.5% to 15% of the sample.

From the cysteine through the phenylalanine, the CDR3 covers 16 amino acids. The sequence is cut down to CDR3 DNA, 48 bases in frame from base 1. V is trimmed back by 5 bases and J by 0 bases, and the junction contains 5 bases that no gene match accounts for. From the germline V gene (reference sequence), CDR1 is SEHNR and CDR2 is FQNEAQ. The chain links TRBV7-9 with TRBJ2-5; TRBD2 agrees with 11 junctional bases. The source was peripheral blood, collected in a trial of Ad26.COV2.S vaccine versus placebo. This TCR was sampled from a person aged 18-60 years who received the Ad26.COV2.S COVID-19 vaccine or a placebo. The nucleotides are TGTGCCAGCAGCACCGGGACTAGCGGAAACCAAGAGACCCAGTACTTC. This sequence encodes CASSTGTSGNQETQYF.